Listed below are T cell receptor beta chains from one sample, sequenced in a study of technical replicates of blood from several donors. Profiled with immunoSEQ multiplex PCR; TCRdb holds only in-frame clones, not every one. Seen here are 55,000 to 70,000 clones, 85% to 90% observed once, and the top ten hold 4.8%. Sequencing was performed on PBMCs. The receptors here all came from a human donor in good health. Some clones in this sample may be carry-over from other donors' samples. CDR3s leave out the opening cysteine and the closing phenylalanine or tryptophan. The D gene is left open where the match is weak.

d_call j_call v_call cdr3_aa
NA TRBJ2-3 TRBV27 ASSSGEQLILRDTQY
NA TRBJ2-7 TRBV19 ASSIDEGPYEQY
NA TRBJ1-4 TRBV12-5 ASGLEQVSNEKLF
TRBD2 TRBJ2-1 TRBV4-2 ASSQGLAGNEQF
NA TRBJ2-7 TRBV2 ASIETANSYEQY
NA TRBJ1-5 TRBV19 ASTGYSNQPQH
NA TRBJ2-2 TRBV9 ASSGGGATGELF
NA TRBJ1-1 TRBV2 ASRLNDRSAEAF
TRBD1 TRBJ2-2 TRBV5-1 ASSLVGTVTGELF
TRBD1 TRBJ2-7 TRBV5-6 ASSLVGTGIGEQY
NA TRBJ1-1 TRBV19 ATQGATEAF
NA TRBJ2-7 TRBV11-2 ASSQTGFSSYEQY
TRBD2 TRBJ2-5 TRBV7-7 ASSPLAGVGETQY
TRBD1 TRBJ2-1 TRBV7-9 ASRKRTGLDNEQF
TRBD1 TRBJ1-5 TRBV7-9 ASSNTGGSQPQH
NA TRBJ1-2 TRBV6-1 ASSENLGGNYGYT
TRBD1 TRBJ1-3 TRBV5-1 ASSPGQGGNTIY
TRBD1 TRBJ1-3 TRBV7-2 ASSLGQGASYTIY
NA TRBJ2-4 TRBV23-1 ASSQVGGGRWTKNIQY
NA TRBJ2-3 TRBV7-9 ASSLASRAGPDTQY
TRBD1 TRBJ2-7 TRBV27 ASNNHRGSYEQY
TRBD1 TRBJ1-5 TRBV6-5 ASSRQGYQPQH
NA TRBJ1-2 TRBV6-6 ASSYGDRYYGYT
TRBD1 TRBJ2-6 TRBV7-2 ASRPGGGANVLT
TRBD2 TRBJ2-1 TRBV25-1 ASSDFGTSTYEQF
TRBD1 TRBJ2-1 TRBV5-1 ASSSDGQDRRGQF
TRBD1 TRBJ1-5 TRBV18 ASSRGQGVQPQH
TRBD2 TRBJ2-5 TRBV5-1 ASSLYPTSGQETQY
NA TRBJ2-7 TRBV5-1 ASSTRQGGDYEQY
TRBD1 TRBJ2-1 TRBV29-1 SVSRDRGSNEQF
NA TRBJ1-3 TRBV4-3 ASSQDPPSSGNTIY
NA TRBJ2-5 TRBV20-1 SARRQETQY
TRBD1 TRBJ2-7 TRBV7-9 ASSSPLLDRGRHEQY
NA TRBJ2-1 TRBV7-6 ASSPAGLAPHNEQF
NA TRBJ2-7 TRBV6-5 ASRNRERASYEQY
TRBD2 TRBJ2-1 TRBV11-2 ASSAGGLAAYNEQF
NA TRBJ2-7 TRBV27 ASVSRGARSYEQY
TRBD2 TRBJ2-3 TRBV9 ATSAVAGGTQY
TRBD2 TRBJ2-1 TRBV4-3 ASSPGLAGVIEQF
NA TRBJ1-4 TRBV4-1 ASSPSAGIANEKLF
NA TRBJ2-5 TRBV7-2 ASSFFQETQY
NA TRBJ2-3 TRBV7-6 ASSLQTRVTDTQY
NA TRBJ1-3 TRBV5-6 ASSLTLQAVGNTIY
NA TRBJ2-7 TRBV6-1 ARTRAGEQY
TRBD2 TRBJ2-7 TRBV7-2 ASRIVAGEGNEQY
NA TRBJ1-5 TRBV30 AWTPGVNQPQH
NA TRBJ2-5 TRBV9 ASSGIPGIWETQY